Sequencing of this TCR beta chain was carried out in a study of blood T cell repertoires in COVID-19. This clone was found a few times. Trimming cost V 5 bases and J 4 bases; bases outside gene matches: 3. The V gene's germline CDR1 is SGHTA and CDR2 FQGNSA. This CDR3 is 14 amino acids long. Authors' data handling: Amplification of reference gene primers provided the estimated nucleated cell counts. Sequencing used immunoSEQ multiplex PCR; TCRdb keeps in-frame clones, though not all of them. V, J and clone size derive from that table, while D and trimming were established from the DNA sequence. This sample has 90,000 to 150,000 clones, with over 60% found just once.

The sequenced material came from peripheral blood. The clonotype originates from a woman over 75 with acute or convalescent COVID-19. The chain is built from TRBV7-2 and TRBJ2-3; TRBD2 matches at 10 bases. CDR3 residues: CASSKAGGPDTQYF. The CDR3 DNA sequence: TGTGCCAGCAGCAAAGCGGGGGGGCCAGATACGCAGTATTTT.